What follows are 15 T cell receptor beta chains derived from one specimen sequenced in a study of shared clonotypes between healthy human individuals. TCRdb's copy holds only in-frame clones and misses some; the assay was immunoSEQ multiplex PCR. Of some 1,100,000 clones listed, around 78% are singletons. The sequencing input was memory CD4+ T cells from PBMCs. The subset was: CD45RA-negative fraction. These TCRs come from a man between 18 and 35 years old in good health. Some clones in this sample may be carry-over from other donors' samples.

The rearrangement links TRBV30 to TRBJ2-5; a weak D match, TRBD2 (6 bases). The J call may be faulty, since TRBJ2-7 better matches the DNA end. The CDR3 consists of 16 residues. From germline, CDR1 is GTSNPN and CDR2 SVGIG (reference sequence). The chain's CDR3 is CAWSVGGGWTSHEQYF. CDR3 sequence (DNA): TGTGCCTGGAGTGTAGGTGGGGGGTGGACATCCCACGAGCAGTACTTC.

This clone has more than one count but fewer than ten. The CDR3 nucleotides read TGTGCCAGCTCACCTGGGCCAGGGGGCACTGAAGCTTTCTTT. This translates into CASSPGPGGTEAFF. The rearrangement joins TRBV18 to TRBJ1-1; 7 positions agree with TRBD1. The CDR3 spans 14 residues. The J segment lost 4 bases and the V segment lost 3 bases, leaving 5 bases of the junction unmatched. CDR1 KGHSH and CDR2 LQKENI come from the germline V gene.

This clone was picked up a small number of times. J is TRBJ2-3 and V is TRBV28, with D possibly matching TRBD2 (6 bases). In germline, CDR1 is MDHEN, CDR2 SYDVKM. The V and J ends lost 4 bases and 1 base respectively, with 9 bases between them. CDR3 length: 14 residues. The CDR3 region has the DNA TGTGCCAGCAGTTCCGGGACTCGCACAGATACGCAGTATTTT. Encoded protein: CASSSGTRTDTQYF.

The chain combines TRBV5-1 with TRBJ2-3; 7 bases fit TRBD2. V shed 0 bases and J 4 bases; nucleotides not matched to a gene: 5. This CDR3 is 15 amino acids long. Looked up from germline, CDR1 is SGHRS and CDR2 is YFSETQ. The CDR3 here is CASSLGGSEADTQYF. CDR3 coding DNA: TGCGCCAGCAGCTTGGGCGGGAGTGAGGCAGATACGCAGTATTTT.

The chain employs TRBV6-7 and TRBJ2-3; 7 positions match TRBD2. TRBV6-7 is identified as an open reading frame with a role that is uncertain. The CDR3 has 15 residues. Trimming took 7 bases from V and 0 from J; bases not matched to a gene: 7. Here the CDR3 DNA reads TGTGCCAGCACGCGTGGGGGGGTAAGCACAGATACGCAGTATTTT. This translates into CASTRGGVSTDTQYF.

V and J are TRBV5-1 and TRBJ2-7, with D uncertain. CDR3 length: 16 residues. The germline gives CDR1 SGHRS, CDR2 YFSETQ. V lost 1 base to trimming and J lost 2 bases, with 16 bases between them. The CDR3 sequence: CASSLSLDQIPYEQYF. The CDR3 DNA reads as TGCGCCAGCAGCTTGTCTCTAGACCAAATCCCCTACGAGCAGTACTTC.

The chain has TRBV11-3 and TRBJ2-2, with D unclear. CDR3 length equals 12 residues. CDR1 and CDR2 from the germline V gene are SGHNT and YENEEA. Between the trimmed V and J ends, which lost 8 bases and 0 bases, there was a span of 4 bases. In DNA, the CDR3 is TGTGCCAGCGCCTCGAACACCGGGGAGCTGTTTTTT. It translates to CASASNTGELFF.

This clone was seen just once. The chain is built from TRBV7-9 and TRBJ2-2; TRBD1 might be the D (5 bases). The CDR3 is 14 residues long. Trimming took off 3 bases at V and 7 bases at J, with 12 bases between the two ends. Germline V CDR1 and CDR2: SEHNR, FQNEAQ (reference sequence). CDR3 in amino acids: CASSFTGSVGELFF. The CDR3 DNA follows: TGTGCCAGCAGCTTTACAGGATCGGTCGGGGAGCTGTTTTTT.

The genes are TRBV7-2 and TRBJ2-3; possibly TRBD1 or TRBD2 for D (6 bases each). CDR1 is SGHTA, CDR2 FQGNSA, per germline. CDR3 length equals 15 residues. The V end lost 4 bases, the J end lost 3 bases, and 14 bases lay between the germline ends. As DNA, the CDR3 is TGTGCCAGCAGCTCCCCCCCGGGGGCTACAGATACGCAGTATTTT. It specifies CASSSPPGATDTQYF.

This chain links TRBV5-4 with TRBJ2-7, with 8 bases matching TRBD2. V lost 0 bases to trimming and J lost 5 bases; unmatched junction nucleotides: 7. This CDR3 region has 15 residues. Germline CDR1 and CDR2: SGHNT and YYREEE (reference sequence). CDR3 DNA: TGTGCCAGCAGCTTGGCCCAGCGGGAGTCCCACGAGCAGTACTTC. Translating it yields CASSLAQRESHEQYF.

CDR3 in DNA: TGTGCCAGCAGTTTCCTCGGACAGGCTGAAGCTTTCTTT. This encodes CASSFLGQAEAFF. This rearrangement joins TRBV27 to TRBJ1-1; 7 nucleotides align to TRBD1. The CDR3 contains 13 residues. V lost 3 bases, J lost 6 bases, and 4 bases stayed unmatched. The germline CDR1 and CDR2 sequences are MNHEY and SMNVEV (reference sequence).

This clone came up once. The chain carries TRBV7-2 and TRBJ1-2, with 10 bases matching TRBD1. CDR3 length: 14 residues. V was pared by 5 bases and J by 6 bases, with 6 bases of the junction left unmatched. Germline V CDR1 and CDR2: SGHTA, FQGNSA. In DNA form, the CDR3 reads TGTGCCAGCAGCATCGTAGGGACAGGGGATGGCTACACCTTC. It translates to CASSIVGTGDGYTF.

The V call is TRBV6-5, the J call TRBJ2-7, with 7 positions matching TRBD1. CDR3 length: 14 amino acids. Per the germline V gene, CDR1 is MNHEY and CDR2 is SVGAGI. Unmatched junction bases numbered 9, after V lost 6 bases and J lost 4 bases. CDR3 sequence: CASSRWRQGYEQYF. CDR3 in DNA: TGTGCCAGCAGCCGATGGAGACAGGGTTACGAGCAGTACTTC.

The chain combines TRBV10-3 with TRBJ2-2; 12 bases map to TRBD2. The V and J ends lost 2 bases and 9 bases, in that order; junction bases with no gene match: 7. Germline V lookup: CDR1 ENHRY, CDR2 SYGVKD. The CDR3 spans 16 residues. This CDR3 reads CAISEPMTSGSWELFF. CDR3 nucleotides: TGTGCCATCAGTGAGCCGATGACTAGCGGGAGCTGGGAGCTGTTTTTT.

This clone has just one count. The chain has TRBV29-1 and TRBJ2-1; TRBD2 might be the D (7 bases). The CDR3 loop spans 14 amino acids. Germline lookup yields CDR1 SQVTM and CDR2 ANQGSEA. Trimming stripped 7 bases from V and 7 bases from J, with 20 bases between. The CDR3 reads CSALLGGARNEQFF. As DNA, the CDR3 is TGCAGCGCCCTACTGGGGGGGGCGCGGAATGAGCAGTTCTTC.